This is a list of T cell receptor beta chains from one sample in a study of blood T cell repertoires in COVID-19. The repertoire was sequenced with immunoSEQ multiplex PCR; TCRdb's copy has only in-frame clones and lacks some. The table includes hundreds of thousands of clones, nearly 90% detected once. Sequenced sample: PBMCs or T cells enriched from blood (not recorded which). These TCRs come from a woman in her twenties or thirties who had recovered from COVID-19. Each CDR3 is given with its conserved first and last residue. A D gene is named only where the DNA matches it firmly. The size of a clone is reported for some rows only, either as once, few or many, or as a class for expanded clones.

j_gene	abundance	v_gene	d_gene	CDR3aa	CDR3nt
TRBJ1-6	.	TRBV3-1/TRBV3-2	.	CASSRLPSRNSPLHF	TGTGCCAGCAGCCGACTTCCCTCAAGGAATTCACCCCTCCACTTT
TRBJ2-3	.	TRBV6-1	TRBD1	CASSGTVGTDTQYF	TGTGCCAGCAGCGGGACAGTCGGCACAGATACGCAGTATTTT
TRBJ1-1	.	TRBV2	TRBD1	CASSETPPDQGAKEAFF	TGTGCCAGCAGTGAAACCCCCCCCGATCAGGGGGCAAAGGAAGCTTTCTTT
TRBJ1-5	.	TRBV28	TRBD1	CASSLRQGPLLNQPQHF	TGTGCCAGCAGTTTACGACAGGGCCCTTTATTAAATCAGCCCCAGCATTTT
TRBJ1-2	.	TRBV28	TRBD1	CASTGQGNVYGYTF	TGTGCCAGCACCGGACAGGGGAACGTATATGGCTACACCTTC
TRBJ2-2	.	TRBV5-4	.	CASSSPANTGELFF	TGTGCCAGCAGCTCCCCCGCGAACACCGGGGAGCTGTTTTTT
TRBJ2-1	.	TRBV30	TRBD2	CAWSRPLTSGTHNEQFF	TGTGCCTGGAGTCGCCCCTTGACTAGCGGGACCCACAATGAGCAGTTCTTC
TRBJ1-3	.	TRBV7-9	.	CASPTAGNTIYF	TGTGCCAGCCCTACGGCTGGAAACACCATATATTTT
TRBJ1-6	.	TRBV28	.	CASSPEAEGSGYNSPLHF	TGTGCCAGCAGTCCAGAGGCGGAGGGCTCGGGGTATAATTCACCCCTCCACTTT
TRBJ2-7	.	TRBV4-1	TRBD1	CASSQEGTGRLSSYEQYF	TGCGCCAGCAGCCAAGAGGGGACAGGGCGATTGAGCTCCTACGAGCAGTACTTC
TRBJ1-2	.	TRBV7-8	TRBD1	CASSFWDRLHYGYTF	TGTGCCAGCAGCTTTTGGGACAGGCTCCACTATGGCTACACCTTC
TRBJ1-4	.	TRBV18	.	CASSPRSGRDEKLFF	TGTGCCAGCTCACCAAGGAGCGGGCGGGATGAAAAACTGTTTTTT
TRBJ2-1	.	TRBV18	TRBD1	CASSLTGRSQFF	TGTGCCAGCTCACTGACAGGGCGCTCGCAGTTCTTC
TRBJ2-1	.	TRBV9	TRBD2	CASSVRGLAGSNEQFF	TGTGCCAGCAGCGTGAGGGGTCTAGCGGGGTCAAATGAGCAGTTCTTC
TRBJ1-4	.	TRBV10-3	.	CATAASQGANEKLFF	TGTGCCACCGCCGCTTCTCAAGGGGCTAATGAAAAACTGTTTTTT
TRBJ2-1	.	TRBV19	TRBD1	CASSMGQGIGYEQFF	TGTGCCAGTAGTATGGGACAGGGAATTGGGTATGAGCAGTTCTTC
TRBJ2-1	few	TRBV7-9	.	CASSLIVDEQFF	TGTGCCAGCAGCTTAATAGTCGATGAGCAGTTCTTC
TRBJ1-5	once	TRBV10-3	.	CAISEMDSRYSNQPQHF	TGTGCCATCAGTGAGATGGACAGCCGATATAGCAATCAGCCCCAGCATTTT
TRBJ2-1	.	TRBV27	TRBD2	CASSAIPSGPYNEQFF	TGTGCCAGCAGTGCAATTCCTAGCGGGCCCTACAATGAGCAGTTCTTC
TRBJ2-7	.	TRBV20-1	.	CSARYSYEQYF	TGCAGTGCTAGGTACAGCTACGAGCAGTACTTC
TRBJ1-6	.	TRBV7-9	.	CASSLELGSPLHF	TGTGCCAGCAGCTTAGAGCTCGGTTCACCCCTCCACTTT
TRBJ2-7	.	TRBV30	.	CAWSFSAYEQYF	TGTGCCTGGAGTTTCTCAGCCTACGAGCAGTACTTC
TRBJ2-7	once	TRBV3-1/TRBV3-2	.	CASSQVGAVYEQYF	TGTGCCAGCAGCCAAGTTGGGGCCGTTTACGAGCAGTACTTC
TRBJ1-1	.	TRBV5-1	.	CASSHQTGPSTEAFF	TGCGCCAGCAGTCATCAGACAGGACCGAGCACTGAAGCTTTCTTT
TRBJ1-6	.	TRBV27	TRBD1	CASSFDPQGLASPLHF	TGTGCCAGCAGTTTCGACCCACAGGGGCTTGCTTCACCCCTCCACTTT
TRBJ2-7	.	TRBV10-1	.	CATPGHGTYEQYF	TGCGCCACCCCGGGACACGGCACCTACGAGCAGTACTTC
TRBJ2-4	.	TRBV11-3	.	CASSLAGENIQYF	TGTGCCAGCAGCTTAGCAGGGGAAAACATTCAGTACTTC
TRBJ1-1	.	TRBV4-3	.	CASSQVERNTEAFF	TGCGCCAGCAGCCAAGTGGAGAGGAACACTGAAGCTTTCTTT
TRBJ2-1	.	TRBV11-2	.	CASSLDPTVYNEQFF	TGTGCCAGCAGCTTAGACCCTACAGTATACAATGAGCAGTTCTTC
TRBJ1-1	.	TRBV13	.	CASSGGASEAFF	TGTGCCAGCAGCGGAGGGGCGTCTGAAGCTTTCTTT
TRBJ1-1	.	TRBV4-1	.	CASSQSPREAFF	TGCGCCAGCAGCCAATCGCCCCGTGAGGCTTTCTTT
TRBJ1-1	few	TRBV29-1	.	CSVDFGLISMTVNTEAFF	TGCAGCGTTGATTTCGGTCTCATTAGTATGACAGTGAACACTGAAGCTTTCTTT
TRBJ2-1	.	TRBV19	.	CASSDRWINEQFF	TGTGCCAGTTCCGACAGGTGGATCAATGAGCAGTTCTTC
TRBJ2-5	once	TRBV28	TRBD2	CASTPGAGEGETQYF	TGTGCCAGCACCCCTGGAGCGGGAGAAGGGGAGACCCAGTACTTC
TRBJ2-3	.	TRBV11-2	TRBD2	CASSPPALGGSPDTQYF	TGTGCCAGCAGCCCCCCTGCTTTGGGCGGGAGCCCAGATACGCAGTATTTT
TRBJ2-1	.	TRBV27	TRBD2	CASSPGLAELGEQFF	TGTGCCAGCAGTCCGGGACTAGCGGAGTTGGGTGAGCAGTTCTTC
TRBJ1-2	.	TRBV4-3	.	CASSPRFEGITGDGYTF	TGCGCCAGCAGCCCAAGGTTTGAGGGAATAACTGGGGATGGCTACACCTTC
TRBJ2-1	.	TRBV15	.	CATSRGLVGEQFF	TGTGCCACCAGCAGAGGACTAGTAGGTGAGCAGTTCTTC
TRBJ1-1	.	TRBV30	.	CAWSGQSSEAFF	TGTGCCTGGAGTGGGCAATCATCTGAAGCTTTCTTT
TRBJ1-1	.	TRBV28	.	CASSLWSTEAFF	TGTGCCAGCAGTTTATGGAGCACTGAAGCTTTCTTT
TRBJ2-6	few	TRBV6-2/TRBV6-3	.	CASSSGSSGANVLTF	TGTGCCAGCAGTTCCGGGAGCTCTGGGGCCAACGTCCTGACTTTC
TRBJ2-5	.	TRBV19	TRBD2	CASDSGGLAGSRETQYF	TGTGCCAGTGACAGCGGGGGACTAGCGGGAAGCAGGGAGACCCAGTACTTC
TRBJ2-5	.	TRBV5-6	.	CASSLGPGRGQETQYF	TGTGCCAGCAGCTTGGGCCCTGGACGGGGCCAAGAGACCCAGTACTTC
TRBJ2-3	.	TRBV12-5	TRBD2	CASAPVIPGLAGEEGTDTQYF	TGTGCTAGTGCCCCCGTGATCCCGGGACTAGCGGGAGAGGAAGGCACAGATACGCAGTATTTT
TRBJ2-7	.	TRBV10-2	.	CASSELRTYEQYF	TGCGCCAGCAGTGAACTGAGAACCTACGAGCAGTACTTC